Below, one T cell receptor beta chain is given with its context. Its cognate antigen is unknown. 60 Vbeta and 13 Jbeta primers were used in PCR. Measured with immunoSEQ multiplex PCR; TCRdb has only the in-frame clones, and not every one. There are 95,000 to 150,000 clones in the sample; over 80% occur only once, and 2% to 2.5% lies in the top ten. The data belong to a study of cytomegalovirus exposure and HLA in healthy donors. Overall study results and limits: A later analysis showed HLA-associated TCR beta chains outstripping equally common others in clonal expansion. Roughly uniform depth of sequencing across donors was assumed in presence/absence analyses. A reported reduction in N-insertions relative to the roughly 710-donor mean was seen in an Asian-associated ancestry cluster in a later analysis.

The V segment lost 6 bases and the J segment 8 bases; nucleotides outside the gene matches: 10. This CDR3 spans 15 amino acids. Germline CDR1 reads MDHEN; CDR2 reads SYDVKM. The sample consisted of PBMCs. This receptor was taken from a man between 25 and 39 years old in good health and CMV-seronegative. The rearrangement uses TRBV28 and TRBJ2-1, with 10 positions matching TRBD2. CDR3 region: CASRGTSGALHEQFF. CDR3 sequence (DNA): TGTGCCAGCAGGGGAACTAGCGGGGCGCTCCATGAGCAGTTCTTC.